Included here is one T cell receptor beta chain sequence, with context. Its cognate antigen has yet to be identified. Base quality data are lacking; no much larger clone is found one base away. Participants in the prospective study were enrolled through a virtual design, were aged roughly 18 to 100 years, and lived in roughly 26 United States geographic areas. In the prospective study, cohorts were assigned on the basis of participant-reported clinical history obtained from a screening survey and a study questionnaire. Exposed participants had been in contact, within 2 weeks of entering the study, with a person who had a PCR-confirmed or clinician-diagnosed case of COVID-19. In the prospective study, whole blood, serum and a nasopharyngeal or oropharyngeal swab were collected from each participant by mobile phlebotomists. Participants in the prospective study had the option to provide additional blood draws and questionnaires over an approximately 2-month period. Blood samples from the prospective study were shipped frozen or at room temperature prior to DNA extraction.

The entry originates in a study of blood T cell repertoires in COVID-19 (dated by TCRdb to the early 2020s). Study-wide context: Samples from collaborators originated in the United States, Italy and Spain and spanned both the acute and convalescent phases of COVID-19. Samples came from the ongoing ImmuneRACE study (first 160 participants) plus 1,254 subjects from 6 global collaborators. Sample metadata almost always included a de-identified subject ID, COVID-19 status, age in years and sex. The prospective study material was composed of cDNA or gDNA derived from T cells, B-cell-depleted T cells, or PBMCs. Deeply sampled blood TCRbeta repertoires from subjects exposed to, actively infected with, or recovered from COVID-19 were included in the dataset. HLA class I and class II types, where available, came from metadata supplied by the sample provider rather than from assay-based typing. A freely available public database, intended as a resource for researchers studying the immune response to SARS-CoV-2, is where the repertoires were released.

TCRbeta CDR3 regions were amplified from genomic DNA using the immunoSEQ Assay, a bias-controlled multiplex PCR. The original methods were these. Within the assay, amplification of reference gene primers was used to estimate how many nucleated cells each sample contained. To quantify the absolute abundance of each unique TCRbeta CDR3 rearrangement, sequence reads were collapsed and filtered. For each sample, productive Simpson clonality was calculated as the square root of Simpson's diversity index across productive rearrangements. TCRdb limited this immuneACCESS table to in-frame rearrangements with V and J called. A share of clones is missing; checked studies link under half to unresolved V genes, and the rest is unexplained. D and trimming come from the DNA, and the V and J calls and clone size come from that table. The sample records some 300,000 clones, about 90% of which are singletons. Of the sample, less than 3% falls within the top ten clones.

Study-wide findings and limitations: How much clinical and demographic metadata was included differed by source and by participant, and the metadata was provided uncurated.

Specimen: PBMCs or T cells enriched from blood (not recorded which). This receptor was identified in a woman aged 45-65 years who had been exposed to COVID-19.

Read as DNA, the sequence is TGTGCCAGCAGCCCCCGGGACAGGGGGGAGCCCCAGCATTTT. Translation gives CASSPRDRGEPQHF. Recombination linked TRBV4-2 to TRBJ1-5, and TRBD1 matches 11 of the central bases. Via the germline V gene, CDR1 is LGHNA and CDR2 YNFKEQ. V and J are trimmed by 4 bases and 8 bases, and the gene matches miss 4 bases of the junction. From its cysteine to its phenylalanine, the CDR3 spans 14 amino acids. The entry retains the CDR3 DNA only, 42 bases that are in frame from base 1.